A single sample gave rise to the 31 T cell receptor beta chains below, sequenced in a study of a mutant IDH1 vaccine in newly diagnosed glioma. Antigens of these TCRs are unknown. TCRdb keeps only in-frame clones here, not all; method: immunoSEQ multiplex PCR. The sample comprises some 48,000 clones, 65% to 85% of which are singletons, and 6% to 8% rests with the top ten. Time point specified: week 35, safety follow-up. Doses consisted of 300 ug of mutant IDH1 20-mer peptide each, paired with topical imiquimod. Sequencing was performed on PBMCs, taken from a glioma patient whose treatment included an IDH1 peptide vaccine. The receptors come from a man aged 40-50 years with glioma.

The chain joins TRBV5-1 to TRBJ1-2; D remains unclear. The CDR3 covers 12 residues. Germline CDR1 is SGHRS and CDR2 is YFSETQ. V was pared by 4 bases and J by 8 bases, with 12 bases between. In nucleotides, the CDR3 is TGCGCCAGCAGCCCTGGAGGCGTGGGCTACACCTTC. Translating it yields CASSPGGVGYTF.

The V gene is TRBV4-2, the J gene TRBJ2-7, with D maybe TRBD2 (6 bases). CDR3 length: 18 amino acids. V lost 4 bases, J lost 0 bases, and 22 bases lay in between. The germline V gene has CDR1 LGHNA and CDR2 YNFKEQ. CDR3 nucleotide sequence: TGTGCCAGCAGCCGGAAGCGTGAAGAGCGGGCCTACTCCTACGAGCAGTACTTC. It is translated as CASSRKREERAYSYEQYF.

V gene TRBV5-1 combines with J gene TRBJ2-2, with D uncertain. Germline CDR1 and CDR2: SGHRS and YFSETQ. The CDR3 extends over 11 amino acids. The V end lost 0 bases, the J end lost 6 bases, and 0 bases lay between the germline ends. CDR3 in DNA: TGCGCCAGCAGCTTGGCCGGGGAGCTGTTTTTT. Amino acid sequence: CASSLAGELFF. Using reference TRBV5-1 and TRBJ2-2 for the parts outside the CDR3, the full variable domain is KAGVTQTPRYLIKTRGQQVTLSCSPISGHRSVSWYQQTPGQGLQFLFEYFSETQRNKGNFPGRFSGRQFSNSRSEMNVSTLELGDSALYLCASSLAGELFFGEGSRLTVL.

The chain joins TRBV13 to TRBJ1-1; weak D call: TRBD1 (5 bases). CDR3 length: 12 amino acids. The ends were cut back, 8 bases at V and 4 bases at J, with 11 bases in the middle. The germline CDR1 and CDR2 sequences are PRHDT and FYEKMQ (reference sequence). This chain's CDR3 is CASRSGTTEAFF. In DNA, the CDR3 is TGTGCCAGCCGGTCGGGGACCACTGAAGCTTTCTTT. Looking up the rest from reference TRBV13 and TRBJ1-1 gives the full variable domain: AAGVIQSPRHLIKEKRETATLKCYPIPRHDTVYWYQQGPGQDPQFLISFYEKMQSDKGSIPDRFSAQQFSDYHSELNMSSLELGDSALYFCASRSGTTEAFFGQGTRLTVV.

This chain links TRBV19 with TRBJ1-2; maybe TRBD1 (6 bases). This CDR3 is 14 amino acids long. Trimming took 3 bases from V and 5 from J, leaving 13 bases between them. CDR1 is LNHDA, CDR2 SQIVND, per germline (reference sequence). As DNA, the CDR3 is TGTGCCAGTAGTATTAACAGGGATATGTATGGCTACACCTTC. It codes for CASSINRDMYGYTF. The full variable domain, rest sourced from reference TRBV19 and TRBJ1-2, is DGGITQSPKYLFRKEGQNVTLSCEQNLNHDAMYWYRQDPGQGLRLIYYSQIVNDFQKGDIAEGYSVSREKKESFPLTVTSAQKNPTAFYLCASSINRDMYGYTFGSGTRLTVV.

In its sample, this clone was seen once. V and J are TRBV18 and TRBJ2-6; D unclear. Trimming took off 2 bases at V and 0 bases at J, with 11 bases between the two ends. There are 17 residues in the CDR3. The germline V gene has CDR1 KGHSH and CDR2 LQKENI. CDR3: CASSPDVGSSGANVLTF. Written as DNA, the CDR3 is TGTGCCAGCTCACCAGACGTTGGAAGCTCTGGGGCCAACGTCCTGACTTTC.

The chain is built from TRBV5-1 and TRBJ1-2, with 8 bases lining up with TRBD1. The V and J ends lost 4 bases and 1 base, in that order; junction bases with no gene match: 9. Germline lookup yields CDR1 SGHRS and CDR2 YFSETQ. The CDR3 is 16 residues long. The DNA of the CDR3 is TGCGCCAGCAGCAAGACAGGGGCCCAGATTAACTATGGCTACACCTTC. Translated, it gives CASSKTGAQINYGYTF.

J is TRBJ2-7 and V is TRBV2, with 7 bases matching TRBD1. This CDR3 comprises 13 residues. V lost 5 bases and J lost 3; bases outside the gene matches: 4. The germline CDR1 and CDR2 sequences are SNHLY and FYNNEI. As DNA, the CDR3 is TGTGCCAGCAGTAGACAGGGTCTCTACGAGCAGTACTTC. Amino acids: CASSRQGLYEQYF.

The chain combines TRBV5-1 with TRBJ2-1; TRBD2 is a possible D gene (5 bases). The V end was cut by 4 bases, the J end by 3 bases, with 8 bases between. From germline, CDR1 is SGHRS and CDR2 YFSETQ. The CDR3 loop spans 13 amino acids. CDR3 in DNA: TGCGCCAGCAGCCTTACTAGCTACAATGAGCAGTTCTTC. Encoded protein: CASSLTSYNEQFF.

The rearrangement links TRBV27 to TRBJ1-5, with D unclear. Germline CDR1 reads MNHEY; CDR2 reads SMNVEV (reference sequence). V lost 5 bases, J lost 9 bases, and 17 bases lay in between. The CDR3 extends over 14 amino acids. The CDR3 loop is CASSLGRTVGPQHF. CDR3 DNA sequence: TGTGCCAGCAGTCTAGGACGGACTGTAGGGCCCCAGCATTTT.

The chain is built from TRBV5-1 and TRBJ2-1, with 9 bases matching TRBD1. With 3 bases clipped from V and 9 bases from J, the junction kept 4 bases outside the gene matches. CDR1 is SGHRS, CDR2 YFSETQ, per germline. The CDR3 contains 13 residues. CDR3 sequence (DNA): TGCGCCAGCAGCTCGGGACAGGGCATTGAGCAGTTCTTC. This translates into CASSSGQGIEQFF. Together with reference TRBV5-1 and TRBJ2-1, the CDR3 gives the full variable domain: KAGVTQTPRYLIKTRGQQVTLSCSPISGHRSVSWYQQTPGQGLQFLFEYFSETQRNKGNFPGRFSGRQFSNSRSEMNVSTLELGDSALYLCASSSGQGIEQFFGPGTRLTVL.

V is TRBV4-2 and J is TRBJ2-3; 7 bases match TRBD2. The germline CDR1 and CDR2 sequences are LGHNA and YNFKEQ. The CDR3 extends over 16 amino acids. V lost 0 bases, J lost 2 bases, and 5 bases stayed unmatched. CDR3 nucleotide sequence: TGTGCCAGCAGCCAAGATGGGCGGGGGACCACAGATACGCAGTATTTT. This translates into CASSQDGRGTTDTQYF.

The V and J genes are TRBV7-2 and TRBJ2-7, with 8 nucleotides matching TRBD2. The CDR3 is 16 amino acids. Trimming took 3 bases from V and 0 from J; bases not matched to a gene: 7. From germline, CDR1 is SGHTA and CDR2 FQGNSA. The DNA of the CDR3 is TGTGCCAGCAGCTTCCTGGCGGGGGGCGCCTCCTACGAGCAGTACTTC. The encoded protein is CASSFLAGGASYEQYF.

As DNA, the CDR3 is TGTGCCAGCAGCTTGGGACGGCTGCCCTACGAGCAGTACTTC. It specifies CASSLGRLPYEQYF. J is TRBJ2-7 and V is TRBV5-5; D is unresolved. The CDR3 is made up of 14 amino acids. The ends were cut back, 0 bases at V and 2 bases at J, with 9 bases in the middle. Germline V gene sequence: CDR1 SGHKS, CDR2 YYEKEE (reference sequence).

The rearrangement links TRBV4-1 to TRBJ2-2, with TRBD2 identical over 7 bases. V shed 4 bases, J shed 3 bases, and the junction held 8 bases outside the gene matches. This CDR3 contains 16 residues. CDR1 is MGHRA, CDR2 YSYEKL, per germline. The CDR3 here is CASSLRGTMDTGELFF. Here the CDR3 DNA reads TGCGCCAGCAGCCTCCGCGGGACTATGGACACCGGGGAGCTGTTTTTT.

V usage is TRBV5-1 and J usage is TRBJ1-1; the D is unclear. The germline V gene encodes CDR1 SGHRS and CDR2 YFSETQ. V was trimmed by 4 bases and J by 2 bases, leaving 9 bases between them. This CDR3 comprises 13 residues. CDR3 sequence reads: CASSARENTEAFF. CDR3 nucleotide sequence: TGCGCCAGCAGCGCGCGGGAAAACACTGAAGCTTTCTTT. The full variable domain, in which reference TRBV5-1 and TRBJ1-1 provide the parts outside the CDR3, is KAGVTQTPRYLIKTRGQQVTLSCSPISGHRSVSWYQQTPGQGLQFLFEYFSETQRNKGNFPGRFSGRQFSNSRSEMNVSTLELGDSALYLCASSARENTEAFFGQGTRLTVV.

This clone was counted between two and nine times. The CDR3 nucleotides are TGTGCCTGGAATAGGGGGGGGAGCAATCAGCCCCAGCATTTT. Translating gives CAWNRGGSNQPQHF. The chain uses TRBV30 and TRBJ1-5; possible D gene TRBD1, 6 bases. With 4 bases removed from V and 1 base from J, the gap between germline ends came to 11 bases. Germline V lookup: CDR1 GTSNPN, CDR2 SVGIG (reference sequence). The CDR3 length is 14 residues.

The chain joins TRBV14 to TRBJ2-7; D is unclear. The germline CDR1 and CDR2 sequences are SGHDN and FVKESK. This CDR3 has 12 amino acids. Deletions cut 1 base from V and 6 bases from J, with 7 bases between. The CDR3 is CASSQVRAEQYF. The CDR3 region has the DNA TGTGCCAGCAGCCAAGTTAGGGCCGAGCAGTACTTC.

The V and J genes are TRBV2 and TRBJ1-1, with 7 nucleotides matching TRBD1. Germline assignment: CDR1 SNHLY and CDR2 FYNNEI. This CDR3 is 13 amino acids long. Germline trimming cut 5 bases from V and 2 bases from J; bases unmatched to any gene: 2. DNA of the CDR3: TGTGCCAGCAGTAACAGGGGAAACACTGAAGCTTTCTTT. This encodes CASSNRGNTEAFF. Looking up the rest from reference TRBV2 and TRBJ1-1 gives the full variable domain: EPEVTQTPSHQVTQMGQEVILRCVPISNHLYFYWYRQILGQKVEFLVSFYNNEISEKSEIFDDQFSVERPDGSNFTLKIRSTKLEDSAMYFCASSNRGNTEAFFGQGTRLTVV.

This clone has just a few counts. J is TRBJ1-5 and V is TRBV6-1; D not certain. The CDR3 totals 16 residues. The germline V and J ends were trimmed by 0 bases and 1 base, with 10 bases remaining between them. CDR1 and CDR2 from the germline V gene are MNHNS and SASEGT. Written as DNA, the CDR3 is TGTGCCAGCAGTGAAGCGGGATCCAGGAGCAATCAGCCCCAGCATTTT. Translating gives CASSEAGSRSNQPQHF.

This clone was detected only a few times. V is TRBV4-1 and J is TRBJ2-1; D is undetermined. Germline CDR1 is MGHRA and CDR2 is YSYEKL. V shed 0 bases and J shed 4 bases, with 19 bases lying between them. The CDR3 runs to 18 residues. DNA for the CDR3: TGCGCCAGCAGCCAAGAATGGATGTCGGGTGCCTTATACAATGAGCAGTTCTTC. Amino acids: CASSQEWMSGALYNEQFF.

CDR3 nucleotides: TGTGCCAGTAGTCGGGACAGCGGTAATTCACCCCTCCACTTT. Residues: CASSRDSGNSPLHF. The chain combines TRBV19 with TRBJ1-6, with 7 bases lining up with TRBD1. Germline CDR1 and CDR2: LNHDA and SQIVND (reference sequence). There are 14 residues in the CDR3. The V gene end was trimmed by 5 bases and the J gene end by 6 bases; junction bases not matched to a gene: 4.

The chain carries TRBV7-9 and TRBJ1-5, with 7 bases aligning to TRBD1. CDR3 length: 14 residues. From germline, CDR1 is SEHNR and CDR2 FQNEAQ (reference sequence). V lost 5 bases and J lost 6; bases outside the gene matches: 7. The CDR3 region is CASSAGGFGQPQHF. CDR3 DNA sequence: TGTGCCAGCAGCGCAGGGGGGTTCGGTCAGCCCCAGCATTTT.

The gene calls are TRBV5-1 and TRBJ2-3; TRBD1 is a possible D gene (5 bases). The germline V gene encodes CDR1 SGHRS and CDR2 YFSETQ. There are 16 residues in the CDR3. Trimming took off 3 bases at V and 0 bases at J, with 14 bases between the two ends. CDR3 amino acids: CASSYDRQRSTDTQYF. DNA of the CDR3: TGCGCCAGCAGCTATGATCGACAGCGAAGCACAGATACGCAGTATTTT.

This chain uses TRBV28 with TRBJ2-3, with 7 bases matching TRBD1. V dropped 4 bases and J dropped 4; count of bases not matched to a gene: 5. This CDR3 is built from 14 residues. CDR1 and CDR2 from the germline V gene are MDHEN and SYDVKM. Here the CDR3 DNA reads TGTGCCAGCAGTTCGGGACAGCGTCCAGATACGCAGTATTTT. It is translated as CASSSGQRPDTQYF.

The chain employs TRBV9 and TRBJ2-7; 9 bases match TRBD1. The V and J ends lost 4 bases and 3 bases, in that order; junction bases with no gene match: 5. The V gene's germline CDR1 is SGDLS and CDR2 YYNGEE. The CDR3 sequence is 14 residues long. The CDR3 DNA is TGTGCCAGCAGCTTCGGGACAGGGATCTACGAGCAGTACTTC. As protein: CASSFGTGIYEQYF.

This clone was seen more than once but under ten times. The rearrangement joins TRBV10-3 to TRBJ1-4, with D maybe TRBD1 (5 bases). The CDR3 is 15 residues long. Trimming removed 0 bases at V and 4 bases at J, with 9 bases between. In germline, CDR1 is ENHRY, CDR2 SYGVKD. The CDR3 region has the DNA TGTGCCATCAGTGAGTCGGGGCAGCTTAATGAAAAACTGTTTTTT. This codes for CAISESGQLNEKLFF.

The chain joins TRBV7-9 to TRBJ1-1; 10 bases align to TRBD1. The CDR3 extends over 12 amino acids. J gave up 11 bases and V 5 bases, and 5 bases lay outside the gene matches. Per the germline V gene, CDR1 is SEHNR and CDR2 is FQNEAQ (reference sequence). This CDR3 reads CASSRTGGMAFF. The CDR3 nucleotides are TGTGCCAGCAGCCGGACAGGGGGGATGGCTTTCTTT.

V gene TRBV6-1 combines with J gene TRBJ1-6; D call uncertain. V was pared by 4 bases and J by 7 bases, with 11 bases between. This CDR3 is 14 amino acids long. The V gene's germline CDR1 is MNHNS and CDR2 SASEGT. The DNA of the CDR3 is TGTGCCAGCAGTGTACACATCCTAAATTCACCCCTCCACTTT. It is translated as CASSVHILNSPLHF.

The chain employs TRBV5-1 and TRBJ2-4; D is perhaps TRBD1 (5 bases). The CDR3 spans 15 residues. The germline gives CDR1 SGHRS, CDR2 YFSETQ. Trimming stripped 0 bases from V and 2 bases from J, with 9 bases between. Written as DNA, the CDR3 is TGCGCCAGCAGCTTGGGTTCAGGGCCCAAAAACATTCAGTACTTC. This gives the protein CASSLGSGPKNIQYF.

The chain has TRBV19 and TRBJ1-2; no clear D gene. Trimming shortened V by 3 bases and J by 6 bases, and 11 bases separated the two germline ends. CDR3 size: 13 residues. The V gene's germline CDR1 is LNHDA and CDR2 SQIVND (reference sequence). CDR3: CASSMGRIDGYTF. CDR3 DNA sequence: TGTGCCAGTAGTATGGGCCGGATTGATGGCTACACCTTC.